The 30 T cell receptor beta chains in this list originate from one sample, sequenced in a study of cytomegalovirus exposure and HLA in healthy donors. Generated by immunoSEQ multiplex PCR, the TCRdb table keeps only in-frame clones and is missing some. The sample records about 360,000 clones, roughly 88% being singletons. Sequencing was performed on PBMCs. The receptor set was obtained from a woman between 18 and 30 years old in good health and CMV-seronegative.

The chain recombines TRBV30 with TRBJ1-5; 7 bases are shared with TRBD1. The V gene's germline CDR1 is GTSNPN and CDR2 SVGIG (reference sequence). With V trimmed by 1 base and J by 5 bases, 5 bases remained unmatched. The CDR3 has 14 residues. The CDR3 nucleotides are TGTGCCTGGAGTGGCGGGACAGTGGATCAGCCCCAGCATTTT. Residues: CAWSGGTVDQPQHF.

DNA for the CDR3: TGTGCCAGCAGCTTACGGCAGGATCCTGAAGCTTTCTTT. This translates into CASSLRQDPEAFF. The chain carries TRBV7-9 and TRBJ1-1; unclear D gene. V was clipped by 2 bases and J by 6 bases, with 10 bases between them. Germline assignment: CDR1 SEHNR and CDR2 FQNEAQ (reference sequence). The CDR3 sequence is 13 residues long.

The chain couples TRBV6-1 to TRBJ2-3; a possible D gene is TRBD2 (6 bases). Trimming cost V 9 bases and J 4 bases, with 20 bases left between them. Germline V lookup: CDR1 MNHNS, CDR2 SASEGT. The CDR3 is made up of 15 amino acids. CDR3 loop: CASAGPRRGADTQYF. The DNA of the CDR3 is TGTGCCAGTGCGGGACCGCGTAGAGGCGCAGATACGCAGTATTTT.

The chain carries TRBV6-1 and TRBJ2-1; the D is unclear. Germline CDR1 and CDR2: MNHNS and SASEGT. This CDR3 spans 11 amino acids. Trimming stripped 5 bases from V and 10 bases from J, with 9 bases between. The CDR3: CASSSPMEQFF. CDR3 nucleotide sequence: TGTGCCAGCAGTTCCCCTATGGAGCAGTTCTTC.

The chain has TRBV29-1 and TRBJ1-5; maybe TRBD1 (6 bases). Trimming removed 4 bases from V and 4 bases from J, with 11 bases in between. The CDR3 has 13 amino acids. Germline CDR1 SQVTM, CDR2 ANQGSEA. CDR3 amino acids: CSVATGRNQPQHF. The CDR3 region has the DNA TGCAGCGTTGCAACAGGGAGAAATCAGCCCCAGCATTTT.

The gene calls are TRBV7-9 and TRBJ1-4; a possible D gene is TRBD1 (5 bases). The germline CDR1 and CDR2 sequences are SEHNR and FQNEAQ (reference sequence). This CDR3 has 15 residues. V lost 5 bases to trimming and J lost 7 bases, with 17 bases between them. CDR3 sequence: CASSAPPGLSEKLFF. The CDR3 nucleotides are TGTGCCAGCAGCGCCCCACCGGGACTTAGTGAAAAACTGTTTTTT.

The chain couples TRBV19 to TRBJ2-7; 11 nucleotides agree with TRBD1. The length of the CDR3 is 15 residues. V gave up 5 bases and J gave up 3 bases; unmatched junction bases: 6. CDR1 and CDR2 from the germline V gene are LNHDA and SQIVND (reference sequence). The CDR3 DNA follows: TGTGCCAGTAGTTCACCGGGACAGGGGGTCTACGAGCAGTACTTC. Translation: CASSSPGQGVYEQYF.

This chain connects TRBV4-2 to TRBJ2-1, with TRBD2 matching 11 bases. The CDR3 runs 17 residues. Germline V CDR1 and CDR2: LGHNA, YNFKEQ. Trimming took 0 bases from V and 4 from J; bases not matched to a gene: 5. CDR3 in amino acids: CASSQEPGLAAYNEQFF. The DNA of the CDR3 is TGTGCCAGCAGCCAAGAGCCGGGACTAGCGGCATACAATGAGCAGTTCTTC.

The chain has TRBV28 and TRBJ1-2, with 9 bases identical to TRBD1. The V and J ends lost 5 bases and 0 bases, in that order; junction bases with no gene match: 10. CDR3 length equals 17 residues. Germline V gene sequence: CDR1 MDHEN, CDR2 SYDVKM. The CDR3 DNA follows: TGTGCCAGCAGTGGTCAAGGGGACAGGGAGGCTAACTATGGCTACACCTTC. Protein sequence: CASSGQGDREANYGYTF.

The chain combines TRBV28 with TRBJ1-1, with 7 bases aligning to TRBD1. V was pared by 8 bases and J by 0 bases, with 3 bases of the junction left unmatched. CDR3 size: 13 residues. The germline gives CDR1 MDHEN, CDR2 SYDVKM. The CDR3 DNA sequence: TGTGCCAGCGGGGACAGACTGAACACTGAAGCTTTCTTT. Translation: CASGDRLNTEAFF.

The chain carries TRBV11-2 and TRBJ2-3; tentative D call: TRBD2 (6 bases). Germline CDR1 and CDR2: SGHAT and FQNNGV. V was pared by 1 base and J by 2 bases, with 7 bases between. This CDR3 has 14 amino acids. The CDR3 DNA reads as TGTGCCAGCAGCTTAGGCGGGATCACAGATACGCAGTATTTT. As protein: CASSLGGITDTQYF.

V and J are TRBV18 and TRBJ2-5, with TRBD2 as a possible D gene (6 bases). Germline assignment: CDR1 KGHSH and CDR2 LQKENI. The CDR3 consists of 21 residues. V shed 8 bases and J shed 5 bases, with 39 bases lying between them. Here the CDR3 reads CASPRVSGNFGSRPSDETQYF. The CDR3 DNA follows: TGTGCCAGCCCAAGGGTTAGCGGAAATTTTGGGTCGAGGCCGAGTGATGAGACCCAGTACTTC.

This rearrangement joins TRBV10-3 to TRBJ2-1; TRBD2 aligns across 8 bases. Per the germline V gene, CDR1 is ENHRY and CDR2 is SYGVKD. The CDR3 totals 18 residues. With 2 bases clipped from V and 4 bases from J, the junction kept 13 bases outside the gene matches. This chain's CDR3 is CAISEHVRRLAGYNEQFF. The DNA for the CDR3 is TGTGCCATCAGTGAGCACGTGAGACGGCTAGCGGGTTACAATGAGCAGTTCTTC.

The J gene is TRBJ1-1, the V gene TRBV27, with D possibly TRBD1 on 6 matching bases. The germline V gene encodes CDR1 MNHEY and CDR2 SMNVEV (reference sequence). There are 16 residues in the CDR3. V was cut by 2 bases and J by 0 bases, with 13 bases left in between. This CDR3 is CASSLGTTGLNTEAFF. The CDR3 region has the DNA TGTGCCAGCAGTTTAGGAACCACAGGGCTGAACACTGAAGCTTTCTTT.

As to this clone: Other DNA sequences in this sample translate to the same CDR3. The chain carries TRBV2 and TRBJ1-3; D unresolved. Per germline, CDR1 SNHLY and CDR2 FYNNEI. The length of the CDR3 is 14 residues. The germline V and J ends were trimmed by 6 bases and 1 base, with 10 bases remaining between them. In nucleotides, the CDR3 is TGTGCCAGCAGCGAGGGATCGTCTGGAAACACCATATATTTT. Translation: CASSEGSSGNTIYF.

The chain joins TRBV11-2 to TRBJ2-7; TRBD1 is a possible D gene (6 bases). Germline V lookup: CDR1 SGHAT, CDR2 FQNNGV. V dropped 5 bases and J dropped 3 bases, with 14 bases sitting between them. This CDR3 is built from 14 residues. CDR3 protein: CASSLQGTNYEQYF. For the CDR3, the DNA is TGTGCCAGCAGCCTCCAGGGGACAAACTACGAGCAGTACTTC.

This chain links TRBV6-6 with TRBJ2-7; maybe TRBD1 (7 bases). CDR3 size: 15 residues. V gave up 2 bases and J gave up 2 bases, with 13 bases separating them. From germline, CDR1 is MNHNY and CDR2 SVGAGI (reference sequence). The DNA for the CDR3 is TGTGCCAGCAGTTACCCCCAGGGGGGAACCTACGAGCAGTACTTC. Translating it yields CASSYPQGGTYEQYF.

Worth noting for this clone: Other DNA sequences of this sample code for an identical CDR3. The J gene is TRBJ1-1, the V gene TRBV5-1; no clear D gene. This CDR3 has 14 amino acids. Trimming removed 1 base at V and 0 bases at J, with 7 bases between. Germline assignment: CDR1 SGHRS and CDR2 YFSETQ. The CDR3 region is CASSLSTVNTEAFF. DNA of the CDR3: TGCGCCAGCAGCTTGAGTACAGTGAACACTGAAGCTTTCTTT.

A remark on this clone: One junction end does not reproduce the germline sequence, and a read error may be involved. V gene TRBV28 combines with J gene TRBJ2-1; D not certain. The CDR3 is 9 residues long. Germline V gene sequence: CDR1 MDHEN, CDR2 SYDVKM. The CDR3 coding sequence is TGTGCCAGCAGCTTCCCGCAGGTCTTC. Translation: CASSFPQVF. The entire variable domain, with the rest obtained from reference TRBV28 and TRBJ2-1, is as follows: DVKVTQSSRYLVKRTGEKVFLECVQDMDHENMFWYRQDPGLGLRLIYFSYDVKMKEKGDIPEGYSVSREKKERFSLILESASTNQTSMYLCASSFPQVFGPGTRLTVL.

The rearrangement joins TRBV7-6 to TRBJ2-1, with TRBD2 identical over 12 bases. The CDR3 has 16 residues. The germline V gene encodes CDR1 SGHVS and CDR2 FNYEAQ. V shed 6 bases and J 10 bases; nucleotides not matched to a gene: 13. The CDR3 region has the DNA TGTGCCAGCAGACGTAGTGGGACTAGCGGGCCATCGGAGCAGTTCTTC. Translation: CASRRSGTSGPSEQFF.

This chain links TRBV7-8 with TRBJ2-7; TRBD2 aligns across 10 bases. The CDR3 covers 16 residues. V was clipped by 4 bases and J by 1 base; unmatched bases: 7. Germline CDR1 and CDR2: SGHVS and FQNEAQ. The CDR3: CASSSPRGLASYEQYF. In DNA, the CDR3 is TGTGCCAGCAGCTCCCCCCGGGGACTAGCGTCCTACGAGCAGTACTTC.

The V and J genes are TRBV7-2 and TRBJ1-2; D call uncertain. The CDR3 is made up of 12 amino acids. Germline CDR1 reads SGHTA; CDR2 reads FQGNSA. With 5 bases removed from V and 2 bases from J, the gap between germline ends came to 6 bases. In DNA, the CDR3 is TGTGCCAGCAGCCAGGCCAACTATGGCTACACCTTC. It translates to CASSQANYGYTF. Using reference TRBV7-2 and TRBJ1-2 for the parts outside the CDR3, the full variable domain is GAGVSQSPSNKVTEKGKDVELRCDPISGHTALYWYRQSLGQGLEFLIYFQGNSAPDKSGLPSDRFSAERTGGSVSTLTIQRTQQEDSAVYLCASSQANYGYTFGSGTRLTVV.

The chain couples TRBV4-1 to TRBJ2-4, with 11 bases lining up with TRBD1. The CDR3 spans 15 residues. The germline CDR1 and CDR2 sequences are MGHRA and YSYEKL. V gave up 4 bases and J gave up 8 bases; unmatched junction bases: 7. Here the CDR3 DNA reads TGCGCCAGCAGCCTCAAGGGACAGGGGGGGGACATTCAGTACTTC. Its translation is CASSLKGQGGDIQYF.

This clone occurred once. The CDR3 loop reads CAWKGPGFYEQYF. Here the CDR3 DNA reads TGTGCCTGGAAGGGCCCGGGATTCTACGAGCAGTACTTC. The J gene is TRBJ2-7, the V gene TRBV30; tentative D call: TRBD2 (5 bases). Trimming stripped 4 bases from V and 3 bases from J, with 13 bases between. The CDR3 contains 13 residues. CDR1 is GTSNPN and CDR2 is SVGIG in the germline V gene (reference sequence).

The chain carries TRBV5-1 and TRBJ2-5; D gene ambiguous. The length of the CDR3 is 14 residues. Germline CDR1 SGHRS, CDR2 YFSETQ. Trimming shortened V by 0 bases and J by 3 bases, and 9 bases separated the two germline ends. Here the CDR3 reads CASSLGANKETQYF. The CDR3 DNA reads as TGCGCCAGCAGCTTGGGGGCCAATAAAGAGACCCAGTACTTC.

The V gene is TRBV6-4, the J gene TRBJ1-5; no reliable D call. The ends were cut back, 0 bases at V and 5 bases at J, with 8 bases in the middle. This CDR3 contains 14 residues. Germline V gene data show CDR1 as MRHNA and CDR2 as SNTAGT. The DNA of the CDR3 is TGTGCCAGCAGTGACTCGTCCGGGGATCAGCCCCAGCATTTT. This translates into CASSDSSGDQPQHF.

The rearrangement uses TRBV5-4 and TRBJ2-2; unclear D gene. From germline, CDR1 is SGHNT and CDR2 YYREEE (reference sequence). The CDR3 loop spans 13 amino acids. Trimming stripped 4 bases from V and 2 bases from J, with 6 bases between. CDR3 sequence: CASSPQNTGELFF. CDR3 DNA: TGTGCCAGCAGCCCCCAAAACACCGGGGAGCTGTTTTTT.

CDR3 in DNA: TGCGCCAGCAGCCAAGCGGCAGGGTCAGGAAACACCATATATTTT. Translating it yields CASSQAAGSGNTIYF. J is TRBJ1-3 and V is TRBV4-1; the D gene is possibly TRBD1 (5 bases). The CDR3 length is 15 residues. Germline V gene sequence: CDR1 MGHRA, CDR2 YSYEKL. Trimming took 1 base from V and 4 from J, leaving 11 bases between them.

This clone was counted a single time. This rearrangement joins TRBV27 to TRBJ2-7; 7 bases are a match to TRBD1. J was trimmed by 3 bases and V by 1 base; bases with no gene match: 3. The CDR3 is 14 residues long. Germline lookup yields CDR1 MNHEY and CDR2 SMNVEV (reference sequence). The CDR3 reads CASSLWQGDYEQYF. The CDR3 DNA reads TGTGCCAGCAGTTTATGGCAGGGGGACTACGAGCAGTACTTC.

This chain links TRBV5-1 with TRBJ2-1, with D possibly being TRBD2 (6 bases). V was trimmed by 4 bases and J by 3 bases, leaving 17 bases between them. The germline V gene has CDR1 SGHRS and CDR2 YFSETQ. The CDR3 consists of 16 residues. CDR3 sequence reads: CASSTRGRESYNEQFF. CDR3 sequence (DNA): TGCGCCAGCAGCACCCGAGGACGGGAGAGCTACAATGAGCAGTTCTTC.